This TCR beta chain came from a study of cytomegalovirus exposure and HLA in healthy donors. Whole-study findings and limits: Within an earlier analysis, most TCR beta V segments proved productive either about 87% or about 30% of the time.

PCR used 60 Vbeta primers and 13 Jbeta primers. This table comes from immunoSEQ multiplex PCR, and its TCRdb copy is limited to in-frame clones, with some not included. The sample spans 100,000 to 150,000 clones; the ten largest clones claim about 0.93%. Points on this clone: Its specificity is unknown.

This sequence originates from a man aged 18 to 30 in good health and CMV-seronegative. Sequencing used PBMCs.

For the CDR3, the DNA is TGCAGCGTCGAGGCCGGGACAGGGACCGGCGGGGAGCTGTTTTTT. This codes for CSVEAGTGTGGELFF. The chain employs TRBV29-1 and TRBJ2-2, with TRBD1 matching over 9 bases. V lost 6 bases, J lost 7 bases, and 12 bases stayed unmatched. The germline gives CDR1 SQVTM, CDR2 ANQGSEA. CDR3 length: 15 residues.